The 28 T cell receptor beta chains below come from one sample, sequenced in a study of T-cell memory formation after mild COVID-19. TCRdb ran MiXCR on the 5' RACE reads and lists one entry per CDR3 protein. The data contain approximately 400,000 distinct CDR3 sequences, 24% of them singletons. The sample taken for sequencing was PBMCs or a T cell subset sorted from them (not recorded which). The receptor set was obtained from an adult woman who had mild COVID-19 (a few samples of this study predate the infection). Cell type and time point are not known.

CDR3 bases: TGTGCCAGCAGTCCAATGTCCCGCAGCACAGATACGCAGTATTTT. Translated, it gives CASSPMSRSTDTQYF. The V and J genes are TRBV11-2 and TRBJ2-3; no definite D call. This CDR3 comprises 15 residues. Per germline, CDR1 SGHAT and CDR2 FQNNGV. Trimming pared 6 bases from V and 0 bases from J, leaving 13 bases between.

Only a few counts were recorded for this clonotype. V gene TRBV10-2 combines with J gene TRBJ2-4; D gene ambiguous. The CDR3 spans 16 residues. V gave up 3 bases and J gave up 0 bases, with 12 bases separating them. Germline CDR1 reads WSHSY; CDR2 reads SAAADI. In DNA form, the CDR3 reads TGCGCCAGCAGTGACGGCCAGATACTAGCCAAAAACATTCAGTACTTC. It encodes CASSDGQILAKNIQYF.

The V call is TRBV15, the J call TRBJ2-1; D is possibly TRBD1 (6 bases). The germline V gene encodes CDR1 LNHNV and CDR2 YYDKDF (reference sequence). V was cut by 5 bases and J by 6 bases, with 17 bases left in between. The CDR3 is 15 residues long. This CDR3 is CATSRRGEGSNEQFF. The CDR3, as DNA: TGTGCCACCAGCCGCAGGGGAGAGGGGTCCAATGAGCAGTTCTTC.

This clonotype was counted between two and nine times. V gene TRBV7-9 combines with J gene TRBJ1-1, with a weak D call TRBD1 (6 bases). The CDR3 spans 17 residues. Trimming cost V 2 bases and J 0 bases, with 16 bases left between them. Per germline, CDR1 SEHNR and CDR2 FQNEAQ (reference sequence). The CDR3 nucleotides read TGTGCCAGCAGCTTAATAACGGGGGCAGCACTGAACACTGAAGCTTTCTTT. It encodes CASSLITGAALNTEAFF.

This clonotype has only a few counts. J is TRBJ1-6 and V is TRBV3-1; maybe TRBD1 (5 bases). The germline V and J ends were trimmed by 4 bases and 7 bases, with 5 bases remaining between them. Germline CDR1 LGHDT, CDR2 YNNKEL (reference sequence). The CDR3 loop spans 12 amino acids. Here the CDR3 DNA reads TGTGCCAGCAGCCGACAGAATTCACCCCTCCACTTT. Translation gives CASSRQNSPLHF.

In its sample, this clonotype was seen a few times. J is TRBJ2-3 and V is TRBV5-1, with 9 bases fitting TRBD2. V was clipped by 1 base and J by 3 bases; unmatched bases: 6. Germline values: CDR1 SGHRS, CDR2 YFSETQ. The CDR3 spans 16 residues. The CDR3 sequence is CASSLLLAGTTDTQYF. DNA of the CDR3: TGCGCCAGCAGCTTGCTTCTAGCGGGGACTACAGATACGCAGTATTTT.

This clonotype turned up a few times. This CDR3 reads CASSYLQGTQAFF. The CDR3 DNA reads as TGTGCCAGCAGTTATTTACAGGGAACGCAAGCTTTCTTT. The gene calls are TRBV6-5 and TRBJ1-1; perhaps TRBD1 as D (6 bases). CDR1 and CDR2 (germline): MNHEY, SVGAGI. This CDR3 region has 13 residues. With 3 bases removed from V and 9 bases from J, the gap between germline ends came to 14 bases.

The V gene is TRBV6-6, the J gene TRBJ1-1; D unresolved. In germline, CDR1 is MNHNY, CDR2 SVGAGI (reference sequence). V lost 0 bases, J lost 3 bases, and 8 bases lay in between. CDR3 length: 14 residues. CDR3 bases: TGTGCCAGCAGTTACTCCCAGGCGTACACTGAAGCTTTCTTT. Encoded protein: CASSYSQAYTEAFF.

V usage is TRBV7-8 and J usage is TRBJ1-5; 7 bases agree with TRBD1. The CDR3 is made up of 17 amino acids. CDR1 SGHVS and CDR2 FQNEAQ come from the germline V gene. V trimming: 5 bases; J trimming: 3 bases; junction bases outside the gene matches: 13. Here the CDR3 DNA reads TGTGCCAGCAGCCCGGGACAGCCGATGGGGGTCAATCAGCCCCAGCATTTT. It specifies CASSPGQPMGVNQPQHF.

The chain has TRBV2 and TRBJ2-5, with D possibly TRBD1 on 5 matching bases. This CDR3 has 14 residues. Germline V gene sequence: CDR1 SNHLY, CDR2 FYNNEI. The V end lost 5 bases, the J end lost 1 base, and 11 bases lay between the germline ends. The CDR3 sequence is CASSNQGGQETQYF. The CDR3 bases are TGTGCCAGCAGTAATCAGGGTGGCCAAGAGACCCAGTACTTC.

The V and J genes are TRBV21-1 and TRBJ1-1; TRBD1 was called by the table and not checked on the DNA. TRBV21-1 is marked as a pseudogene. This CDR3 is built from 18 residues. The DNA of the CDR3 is TGTGCCAGCAGCAAAGCCAGACCTGGGACAGGGAAAAATACTGAAGCTTTCTTT. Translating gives CASSKARPGTGKNTEAFF.

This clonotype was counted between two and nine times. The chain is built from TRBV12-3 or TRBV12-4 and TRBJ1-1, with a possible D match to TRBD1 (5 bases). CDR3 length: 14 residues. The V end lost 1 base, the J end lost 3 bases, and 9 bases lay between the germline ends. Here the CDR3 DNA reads TGTGCCAGCAGTTTAGGCAGGGTTGACACTGAAGCTTTCTTT. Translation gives CASSLGRVDTEAFF.

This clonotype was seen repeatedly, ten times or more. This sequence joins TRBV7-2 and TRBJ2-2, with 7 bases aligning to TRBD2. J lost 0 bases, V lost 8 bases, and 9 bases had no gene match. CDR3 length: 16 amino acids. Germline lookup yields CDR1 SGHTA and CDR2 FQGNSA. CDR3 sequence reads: CASSGGDYANTGELFF. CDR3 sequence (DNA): TGTGCCAGCTCTGGAGGGGACTATGCGAACACCGGGGAGCTGTTTTTT.

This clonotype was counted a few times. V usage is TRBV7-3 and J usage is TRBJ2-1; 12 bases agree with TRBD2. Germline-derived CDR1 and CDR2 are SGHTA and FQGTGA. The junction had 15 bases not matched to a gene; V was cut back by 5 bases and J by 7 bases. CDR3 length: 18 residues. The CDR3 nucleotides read TGTGCCAGCAGCCCAGAGGCTAGCGGGAGGGCCGAGGTTAATGAGCAGTTCTTC. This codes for CASSPEASGRAEVNEQFF.

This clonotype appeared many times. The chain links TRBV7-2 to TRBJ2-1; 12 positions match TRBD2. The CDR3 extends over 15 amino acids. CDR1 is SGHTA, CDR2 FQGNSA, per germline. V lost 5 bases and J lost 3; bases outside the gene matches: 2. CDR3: CASSQTSGSYNEQFF. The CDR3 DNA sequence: TGTGCCAGCAGCCAGACTAGCGGGAGCTACAATGAGCAGTTCTTC.

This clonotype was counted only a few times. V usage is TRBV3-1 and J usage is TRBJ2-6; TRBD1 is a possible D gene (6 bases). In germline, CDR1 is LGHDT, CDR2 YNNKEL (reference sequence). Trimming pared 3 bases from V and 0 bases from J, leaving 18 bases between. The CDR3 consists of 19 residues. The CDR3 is CASSQVQGRSLSGANVLTF. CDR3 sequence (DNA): TGTGCCAGCAGCCAGGTACAGGGAAGATCCCTCTCTGGGGCCAACGTCCTGACTTTC.

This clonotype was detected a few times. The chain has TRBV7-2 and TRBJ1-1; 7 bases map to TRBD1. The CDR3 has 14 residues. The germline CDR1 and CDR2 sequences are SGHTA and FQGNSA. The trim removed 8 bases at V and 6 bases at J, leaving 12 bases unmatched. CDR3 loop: CASGVWDRGSEAFF. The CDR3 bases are TGTGCCAGCGGGGTCTGGGACAGAGGATCTGAAGCTTTCTTT.

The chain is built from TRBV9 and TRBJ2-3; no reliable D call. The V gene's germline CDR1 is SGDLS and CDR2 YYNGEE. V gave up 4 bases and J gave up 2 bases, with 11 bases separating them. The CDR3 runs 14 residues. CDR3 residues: CASSYSAFTDTQYF. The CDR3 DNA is TGTGCCAGCAGCTATTCGGCGTTCACAGATACGCAGTATTTT.

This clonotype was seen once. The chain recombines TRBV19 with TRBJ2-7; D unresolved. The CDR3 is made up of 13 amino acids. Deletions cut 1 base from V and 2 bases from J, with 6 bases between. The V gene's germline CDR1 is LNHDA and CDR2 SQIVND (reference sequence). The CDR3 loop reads CASSIAEAYEQYF. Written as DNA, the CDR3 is TGTGCCAGTAGTATAGCCGAGGCCTACGAGCAGTACTTC.

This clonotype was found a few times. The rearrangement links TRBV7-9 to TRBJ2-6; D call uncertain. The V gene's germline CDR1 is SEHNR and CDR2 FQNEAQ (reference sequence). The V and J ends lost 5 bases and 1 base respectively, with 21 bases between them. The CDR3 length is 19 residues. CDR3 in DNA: TGTGCCAGCAGCGCTCCCGCTGCCCAGAATCGTTCTGGGGCCAACGTCCTGACTTTC. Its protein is CASSAPAAQNRSGANVLTF.

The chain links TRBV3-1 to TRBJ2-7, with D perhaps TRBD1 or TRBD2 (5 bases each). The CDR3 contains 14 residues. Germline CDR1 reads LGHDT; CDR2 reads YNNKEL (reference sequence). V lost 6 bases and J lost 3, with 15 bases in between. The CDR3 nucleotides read TGTGCCAGCAGTGGGGGACCCCCCTACTACGAGCAGTACTTC. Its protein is CASSGGPPYYEQYF.

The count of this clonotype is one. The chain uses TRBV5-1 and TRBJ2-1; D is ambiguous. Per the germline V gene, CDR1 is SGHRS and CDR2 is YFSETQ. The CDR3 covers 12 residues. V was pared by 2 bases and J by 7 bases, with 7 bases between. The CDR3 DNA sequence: TGCGCCAGCAGCTTAGAACTGAATGAGCAGTTCTTC. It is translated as CASSLELNEQFF. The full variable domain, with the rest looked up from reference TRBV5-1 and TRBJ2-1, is KAGVTQTPRYLIKTRGQQVTLSCSPISGHRSVSWYQQTPGQGLQFLFEYFSETQRNKGNFPGRFSGRQFSNSRSEMNVSTLELGDSALYLCASSLELNEQFFGPGTRLTVL.

As DNA, the CDR3 is TGTGCCTGGAATGGGGCTAGCGGGAGGGCTGAGTTCTTC. As protein: CAWNGASGRAEFF. J is TRBJ2-1 and V is TRBV30; 12 bases are a match to TRBD2. Per germline, CDR1 GTSNPN and CDR2 SVGIG (reference sequence). V was clipped by 4 bases and J by 14 bases; unmatched bases: 9. CDR3 size: 13 residues. Full variable domain (remainder filled in from reference TRBV30 and TRBJ2-1): SQTIHQWPATLVQPVGSPLSLECTVEGTSNPNLYWYRQAAGRGLQLLFYSVGIGQISSEVPQNLSASRPQDRQFILSSKKLLLSDSGFYLCAWNGASGRAEFFGPGTRLTVL.

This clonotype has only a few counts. The CDR3, as DNA: TGTGCCAGCAGTTTAAAGCGAGGTAGCGCTGAAGCTTTCTTT. Translated, it gives CASSLKRGSAEAFF. The chain combines TRBV12-3 or TRBV12-4 with TRBJ1-1; D is ambiguous. The CDR3 spans 14 residues. Trimming removed 2 bases at V and 6 bases at J, with 13 bases between.

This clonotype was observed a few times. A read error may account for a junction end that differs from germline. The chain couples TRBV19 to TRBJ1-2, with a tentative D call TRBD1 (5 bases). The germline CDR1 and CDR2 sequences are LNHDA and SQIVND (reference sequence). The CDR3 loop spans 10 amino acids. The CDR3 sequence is CASLWGCELF. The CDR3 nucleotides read TGTGCCAGTCTCTGGGGGTGTGAACTCTTC.

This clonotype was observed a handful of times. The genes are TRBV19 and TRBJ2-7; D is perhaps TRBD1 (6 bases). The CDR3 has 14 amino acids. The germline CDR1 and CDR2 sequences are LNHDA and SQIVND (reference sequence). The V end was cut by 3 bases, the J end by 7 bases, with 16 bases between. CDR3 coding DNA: TGTGCCAGTAGTATTTTGGGACCCAGGGGAGAGCAGTACTTC. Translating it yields CASSILGPRGEQYF.

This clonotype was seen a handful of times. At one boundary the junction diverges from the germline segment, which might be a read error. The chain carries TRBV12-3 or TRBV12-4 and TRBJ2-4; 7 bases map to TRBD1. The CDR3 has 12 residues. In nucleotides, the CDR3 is TGTGCCAGCAGCCGAAAGGGGGACAGTCGCAACTTC. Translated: CASSRKGDSRNF.

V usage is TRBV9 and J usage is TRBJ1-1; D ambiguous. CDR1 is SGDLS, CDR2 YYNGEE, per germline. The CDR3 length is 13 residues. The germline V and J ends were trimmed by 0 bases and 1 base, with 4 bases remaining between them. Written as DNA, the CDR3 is TGTGCCAGCAGCGTAGTTTGGAACACTGAAGCTTTCTTT. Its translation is CASSVVWNTEAFF.